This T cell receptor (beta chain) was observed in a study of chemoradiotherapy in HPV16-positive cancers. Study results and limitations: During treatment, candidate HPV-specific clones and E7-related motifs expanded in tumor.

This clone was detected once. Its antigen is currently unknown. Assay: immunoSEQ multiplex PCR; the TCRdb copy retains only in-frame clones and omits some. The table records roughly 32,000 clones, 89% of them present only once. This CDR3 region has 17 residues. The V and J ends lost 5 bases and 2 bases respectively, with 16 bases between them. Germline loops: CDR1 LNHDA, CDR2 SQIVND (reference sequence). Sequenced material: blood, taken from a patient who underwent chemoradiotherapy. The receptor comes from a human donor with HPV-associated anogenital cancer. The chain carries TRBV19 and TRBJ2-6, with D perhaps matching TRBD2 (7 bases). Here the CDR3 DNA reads TGTGCCAGTAGTCTATGGCAGGGGAGGGCTGGGGCCAACGTCCTGACTTTC. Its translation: CASSLWQGRAGANVLTF.